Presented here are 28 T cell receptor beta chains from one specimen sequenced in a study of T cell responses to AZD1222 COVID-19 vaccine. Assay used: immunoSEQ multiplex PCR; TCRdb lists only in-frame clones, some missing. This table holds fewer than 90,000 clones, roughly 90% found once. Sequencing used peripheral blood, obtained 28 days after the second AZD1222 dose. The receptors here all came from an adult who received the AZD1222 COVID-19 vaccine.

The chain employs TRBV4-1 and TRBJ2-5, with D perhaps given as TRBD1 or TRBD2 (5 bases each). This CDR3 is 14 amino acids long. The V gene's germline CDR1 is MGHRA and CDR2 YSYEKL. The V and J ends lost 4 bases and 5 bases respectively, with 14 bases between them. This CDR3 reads CASSRQTEGETQYF. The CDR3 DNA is TGCGCCAGCAGCCGCCAGACTGAGGGGGAGACCCAGTACTTC.

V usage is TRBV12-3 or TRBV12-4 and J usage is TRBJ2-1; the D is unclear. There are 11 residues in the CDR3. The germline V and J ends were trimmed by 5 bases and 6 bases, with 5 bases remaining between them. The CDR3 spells CASSPSNEQFF. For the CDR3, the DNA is TGTGCCAGCAGTCCAAGCAATGAGCAGTTCTTC.

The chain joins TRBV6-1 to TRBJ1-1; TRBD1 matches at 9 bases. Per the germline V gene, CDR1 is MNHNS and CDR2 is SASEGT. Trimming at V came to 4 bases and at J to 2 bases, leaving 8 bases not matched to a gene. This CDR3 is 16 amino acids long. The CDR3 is CASSGGTGRFNTEAFF. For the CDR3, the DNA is TGTGCCAGCAGTGGGGGGACAGGGCGATTTAACACTGAAGCTTTCTTT.

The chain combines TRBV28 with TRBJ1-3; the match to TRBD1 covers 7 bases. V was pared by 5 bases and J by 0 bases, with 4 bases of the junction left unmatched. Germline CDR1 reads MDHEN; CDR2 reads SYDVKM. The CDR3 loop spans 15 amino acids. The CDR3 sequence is CASSPGTASGNTIYF. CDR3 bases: TGTGCCAGCAGTCCCGGGACAGCCTCTGGAAACACCATATATTTT.

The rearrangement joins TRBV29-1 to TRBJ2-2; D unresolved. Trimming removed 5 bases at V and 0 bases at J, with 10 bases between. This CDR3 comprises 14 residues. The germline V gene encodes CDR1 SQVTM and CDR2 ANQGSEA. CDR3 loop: CSVLTVANTGELFF. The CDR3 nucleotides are TGCAGCGTTCTGACTGTAGCGAACACCGGGGAGCTGTTTTTT.

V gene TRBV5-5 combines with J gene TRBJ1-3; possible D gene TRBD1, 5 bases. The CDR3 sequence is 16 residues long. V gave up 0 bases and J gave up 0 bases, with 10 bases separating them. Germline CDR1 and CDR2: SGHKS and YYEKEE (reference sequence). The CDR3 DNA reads TGTGCCAGCAGCTTGGCAGGGATGAACTCTGGAAACACCATATATTTT. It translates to CASSLAGMNSGNTIYF.

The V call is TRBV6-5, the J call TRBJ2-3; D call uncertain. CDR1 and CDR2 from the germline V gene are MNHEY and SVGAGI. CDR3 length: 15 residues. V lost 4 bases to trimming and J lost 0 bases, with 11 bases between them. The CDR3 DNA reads TGTGCCAGCAGTTCCGGGTCCTATAGCACAGATACGCAGTATTTT. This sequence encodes CASSSGSYSTDTQYF.

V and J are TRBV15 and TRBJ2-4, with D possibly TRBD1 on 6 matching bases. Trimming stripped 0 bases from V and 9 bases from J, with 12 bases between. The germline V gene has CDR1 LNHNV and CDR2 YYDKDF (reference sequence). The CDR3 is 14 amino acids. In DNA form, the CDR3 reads TGTGCCACCAGCAGAGAACAGGGTAGGGGCATTCAGTACTTC. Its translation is CATSREQGRGIQYF.

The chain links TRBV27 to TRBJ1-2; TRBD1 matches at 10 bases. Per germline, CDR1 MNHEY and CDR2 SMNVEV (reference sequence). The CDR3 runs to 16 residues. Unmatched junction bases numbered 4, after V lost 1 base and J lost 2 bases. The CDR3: CASSLFPGQGNYGYTF. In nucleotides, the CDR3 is TGTGCCAGCAGTTTATTCCCGGGACAGGGGAACTATGGCTACACCTTC.

This CDR3 reads CASSPAASSYEQYF. The CDR3 region has the DNA TGTGCCAGCTCACCCGCTGCTAGCTCCTACGAGCAGTACTTC. This chain connects TRBV18 to TRBJ2-7; D not resolved. Trimming stripped 3 bases from V and 0 bases from J, with 9 bases between. This CDR3 comprises 14 residues. CDR1 and CDR2 from the germline V gene are KGHSH and LQKENI. The full variable domain, in which reference TRBV18 and TRBJ2-7 provide the parts outside the CDR3, is NAGVMQNPRHLVRRRGQEARLRCSPMKGHSHVYWYRQLPEEGLKFMVYLQKENIIDESGMPKERFSAEFPKEGPSILRIQQVVRGDSAAYFCASSPAASSYEQYFGPGTRLTVT.

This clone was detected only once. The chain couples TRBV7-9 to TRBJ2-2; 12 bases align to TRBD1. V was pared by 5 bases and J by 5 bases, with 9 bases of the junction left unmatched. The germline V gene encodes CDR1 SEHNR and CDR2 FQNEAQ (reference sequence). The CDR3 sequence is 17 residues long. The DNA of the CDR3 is TGTGCCAGCAGCCCAGGGACAGGGGGCACCGGAACCGGGGAGCTGTTTTTT. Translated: CASSPGTGGTGTGELFF.

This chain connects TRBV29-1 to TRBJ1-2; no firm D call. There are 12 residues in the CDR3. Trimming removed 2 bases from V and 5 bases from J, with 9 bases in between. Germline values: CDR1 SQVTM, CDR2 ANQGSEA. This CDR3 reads CSVERGRYGYTF. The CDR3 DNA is TGCAGCGTTGAACGCGGGAGGTATGGCTACACCTTC.

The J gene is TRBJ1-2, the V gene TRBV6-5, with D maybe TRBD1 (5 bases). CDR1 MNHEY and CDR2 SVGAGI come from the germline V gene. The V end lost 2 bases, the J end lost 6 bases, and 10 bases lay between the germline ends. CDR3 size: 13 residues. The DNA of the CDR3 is TGTGCCAGCAGTTACGGTCAGGGTCATGGCTACACCTTC. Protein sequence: CASSYGQGHGYTF.

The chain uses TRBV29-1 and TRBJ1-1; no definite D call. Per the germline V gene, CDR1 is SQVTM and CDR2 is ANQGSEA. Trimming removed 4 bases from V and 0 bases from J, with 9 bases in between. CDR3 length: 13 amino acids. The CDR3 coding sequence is TGCAGCGTTGTTGGCAGGCTGAACACTGAAGCTTTCTTT. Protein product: CSVVGRLNTEAFF.

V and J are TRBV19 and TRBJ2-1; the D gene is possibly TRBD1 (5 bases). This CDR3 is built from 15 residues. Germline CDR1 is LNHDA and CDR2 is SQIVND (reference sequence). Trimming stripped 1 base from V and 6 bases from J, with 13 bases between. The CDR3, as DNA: TGTGCCAGTAGTATAGGCAGGGCCCCTTTCAATGAGCAGTTCTTC. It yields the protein CASSIGRAPFNEQFF. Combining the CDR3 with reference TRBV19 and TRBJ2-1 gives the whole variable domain DGGITQSPKYLFRKEGQNVTLSCEQNLNHDAMYWYRQDPGQGLRLIYYSQIVNDFQKGDIAEGYSVSREKKESFPLTVTSAQKNPTAFYLCASSIGRAPFNEQFFGPGTRLTVL.

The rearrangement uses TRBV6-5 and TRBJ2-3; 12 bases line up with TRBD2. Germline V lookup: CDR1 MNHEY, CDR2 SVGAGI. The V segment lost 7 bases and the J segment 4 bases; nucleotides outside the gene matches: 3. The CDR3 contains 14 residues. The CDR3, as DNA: TGTGCCAGCACCAGACTAGCGGGAGCAGATACGCAGTATTTT. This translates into CASTRLAGADTQYF.

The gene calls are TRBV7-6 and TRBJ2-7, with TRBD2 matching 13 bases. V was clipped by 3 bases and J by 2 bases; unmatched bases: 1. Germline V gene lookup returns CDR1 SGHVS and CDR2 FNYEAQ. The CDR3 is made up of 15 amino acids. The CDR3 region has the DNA TGTGCCAGCAGCTTGGGACTAGCGGGACCCTACGAGCAGTACTTC. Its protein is CASSLGLAGPYEQYF.

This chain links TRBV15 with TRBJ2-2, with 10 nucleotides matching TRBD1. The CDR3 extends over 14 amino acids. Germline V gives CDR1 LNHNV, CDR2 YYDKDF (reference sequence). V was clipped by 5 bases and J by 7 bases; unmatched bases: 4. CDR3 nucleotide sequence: TGTGCCACCAGCCGGGACAGGGGAATCGGGGAGCTGTTTTTT. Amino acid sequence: CATSRDRGIGELFF.

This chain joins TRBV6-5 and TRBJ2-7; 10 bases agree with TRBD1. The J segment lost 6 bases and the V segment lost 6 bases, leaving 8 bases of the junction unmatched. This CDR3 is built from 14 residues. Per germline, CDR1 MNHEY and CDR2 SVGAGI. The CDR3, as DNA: TGTGCCAGCAGGACCGGGACAGGGGTTATCGAGCAGTACTTC. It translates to CASRTGTGVIEQYF.

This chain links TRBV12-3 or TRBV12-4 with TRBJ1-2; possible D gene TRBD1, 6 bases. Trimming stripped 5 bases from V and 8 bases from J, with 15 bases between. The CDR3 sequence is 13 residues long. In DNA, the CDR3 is TGTGCCAGCAGTCCGCACAGGGCGACAGGCTACACCTTC. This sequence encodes CASSPHRATGYTF.

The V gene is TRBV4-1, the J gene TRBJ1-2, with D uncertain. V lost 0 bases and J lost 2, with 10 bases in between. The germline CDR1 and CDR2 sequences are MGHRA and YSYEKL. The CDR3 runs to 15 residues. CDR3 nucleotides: TGCGCCAGCAGCCAAGAGGACGGAAACAACTATGGCTACACCTTC. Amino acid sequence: CASSQEDGNNYGYTF.

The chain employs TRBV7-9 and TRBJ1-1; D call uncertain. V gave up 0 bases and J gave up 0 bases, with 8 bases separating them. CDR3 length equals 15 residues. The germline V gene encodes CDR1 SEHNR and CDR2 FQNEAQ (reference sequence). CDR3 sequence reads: CASSLAPGMNTEAFF. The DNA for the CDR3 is TGTGCCAGCAGCTTAGCCCCCGGGATGAACACTGAAGCTTTCTTT.

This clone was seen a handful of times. CDR3 DNA sequence: TGTGCCAGCAGTGAGGGACAGGCAACTGAAAAACTGTTTTTT. This codes for CASSEGQATEKLFF. The chain links TRBV2 to TRBJ1-4, with TRBD1 matching over 8 bases. With V trimmed by 3 bases and J by 7 bases, 4 bases remained unmatched. Germline V gives CDR1 SNHLY, CDR2 FYNNEI. The CDR3 covers 14 residues.

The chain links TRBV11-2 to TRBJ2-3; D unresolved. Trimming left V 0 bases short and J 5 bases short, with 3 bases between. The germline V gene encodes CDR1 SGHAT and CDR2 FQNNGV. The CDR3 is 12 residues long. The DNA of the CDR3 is TGTGCCAGCAGCTTAGAGATAGATACGCAGTATTTT. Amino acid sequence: CASSLEIDTQYF.

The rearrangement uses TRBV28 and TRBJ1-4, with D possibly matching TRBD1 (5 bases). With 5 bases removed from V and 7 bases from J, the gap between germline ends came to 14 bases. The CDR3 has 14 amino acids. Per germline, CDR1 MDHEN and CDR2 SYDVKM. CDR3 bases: TGTGCCAGCAGTCCTCAGGGATCGATTGAAAAACTGTTTTTT. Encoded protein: CASSPQGSIEKLFF.

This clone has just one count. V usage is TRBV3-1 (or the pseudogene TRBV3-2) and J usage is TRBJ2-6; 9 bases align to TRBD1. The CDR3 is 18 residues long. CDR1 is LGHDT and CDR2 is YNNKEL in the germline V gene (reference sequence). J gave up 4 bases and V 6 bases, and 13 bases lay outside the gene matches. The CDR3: CASRPSGTGFSGANVLTF. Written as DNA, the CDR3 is TGTGCCAGCAGGCCCTCCGGGACAGGGTTCTCCGGGGCCAACGTCCTGACTTTC.

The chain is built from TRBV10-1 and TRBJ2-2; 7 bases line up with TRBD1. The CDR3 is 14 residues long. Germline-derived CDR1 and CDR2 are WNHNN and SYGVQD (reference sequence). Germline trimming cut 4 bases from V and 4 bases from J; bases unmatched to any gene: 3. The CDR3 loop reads CASSGGGGTGELFF. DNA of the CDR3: TGCGCCAGCAGTGGAGGGGGCGGCACCGGGGAGCTGTTTTTT.

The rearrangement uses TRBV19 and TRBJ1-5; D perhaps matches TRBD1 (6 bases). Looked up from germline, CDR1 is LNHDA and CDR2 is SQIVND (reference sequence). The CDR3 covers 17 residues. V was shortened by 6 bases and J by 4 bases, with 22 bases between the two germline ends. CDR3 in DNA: TGTGCCAGTAGCTCTTTTCGGGGGCAGGGGAGAAATCAGCCCCAGCATTTT. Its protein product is CASSSFRGQGRNQPQHF.